This T cell receptor (beta chain) emerged from a study of blood T cells in healthy people across ages. Using a J-beta primer mix together with a sample-barcoded 5' primer, a second PCR was run for about 6 to 11 cycles. TCRdb recomputed calls from the 5' RACE reads with MiXCR, one row per CDR3 protein. The table has about 670,000 distinct CDR3 sequences, 40% to 45% seen once. The V segment lost 5 bases and the J segment 2 bases; nucleotides outside the gene matches: 9. Germline V CDR1 and CDR2: MDHEN, SYDVKM. This CDR3 spans 16 amino acids. On this clonotype: The antigen is unknown.

Notes on the study in general: Among long-lived donors, naive CD4+ cells were more numerous and diversity higher than in aged donors.

The TCR sequence derives from a man older than 75 in good health. The sequencing sample was made of blood. This chain connects TRBV28 to TRBJ2-5; TRBD2 agrees at 9 bases. DNA for the CDR3: TGTGCCAGCAGTGTGGGTGGTAGCGGGAGACAAGAGACCCAGTACTTC. As protein: CASSVGGSGRQETQYF.